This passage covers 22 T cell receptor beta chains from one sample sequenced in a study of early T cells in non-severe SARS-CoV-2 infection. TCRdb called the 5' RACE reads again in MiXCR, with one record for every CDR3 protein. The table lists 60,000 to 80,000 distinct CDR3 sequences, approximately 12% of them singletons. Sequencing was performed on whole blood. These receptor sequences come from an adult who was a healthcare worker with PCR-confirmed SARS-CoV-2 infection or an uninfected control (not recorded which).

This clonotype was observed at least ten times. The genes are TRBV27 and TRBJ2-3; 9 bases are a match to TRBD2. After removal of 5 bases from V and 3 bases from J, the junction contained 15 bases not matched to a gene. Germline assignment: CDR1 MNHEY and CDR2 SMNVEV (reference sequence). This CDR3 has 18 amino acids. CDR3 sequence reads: CASSLGQPGLAKTDTQYF. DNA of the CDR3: TGTGCCAGCAGTCTCGGACAACCGGGACTAGCTAAGACAGATACGCAGTATTTT.

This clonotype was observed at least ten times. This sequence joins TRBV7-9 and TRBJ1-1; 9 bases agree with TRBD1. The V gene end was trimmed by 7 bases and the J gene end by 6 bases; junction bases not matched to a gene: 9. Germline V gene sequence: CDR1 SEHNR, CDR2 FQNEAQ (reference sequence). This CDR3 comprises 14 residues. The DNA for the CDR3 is TGTGCCAGCAATAACTGGGACAGGGCCGCTGAAGCTTTCTTT. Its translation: CASNNWDRAAEAFF.

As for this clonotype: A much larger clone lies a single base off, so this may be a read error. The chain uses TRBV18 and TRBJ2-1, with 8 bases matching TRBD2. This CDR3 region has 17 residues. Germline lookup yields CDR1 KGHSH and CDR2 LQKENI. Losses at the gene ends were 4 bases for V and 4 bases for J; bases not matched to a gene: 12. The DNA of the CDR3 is TGTGCCAGCTCACTGGGAGCGGGAGAGGTCTTTTACAATGAGCAGTTCTTC. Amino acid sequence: CASSLGAGEVFYNEQFF. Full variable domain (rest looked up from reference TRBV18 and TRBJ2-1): NAGVMQNPRHLVRRRGQEARLRCSPMKGHSHVYWYRQLPEEGLKFMVYLQKENIIDESGMPKERFSAEFPKEGPSILRIQQVVRGDSAAYFCASSLGAGEVFYNEQFFGPGTRLTVL.

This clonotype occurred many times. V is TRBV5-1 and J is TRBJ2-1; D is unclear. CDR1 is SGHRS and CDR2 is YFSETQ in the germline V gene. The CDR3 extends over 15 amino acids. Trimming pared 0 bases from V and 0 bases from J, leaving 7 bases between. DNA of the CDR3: TGCGCCAGCAGCTTGGCCTCTTCCTCCTACAATGAGCAGTTCTTC. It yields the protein CASSLASSSYNEQFF.

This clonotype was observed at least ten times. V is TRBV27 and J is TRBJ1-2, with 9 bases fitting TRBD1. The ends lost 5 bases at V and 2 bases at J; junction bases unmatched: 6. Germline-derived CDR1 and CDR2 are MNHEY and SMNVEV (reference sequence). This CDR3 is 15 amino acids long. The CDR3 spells CASSPWTGDNYGYTF. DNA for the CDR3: TGTGCCAGCAGTCCCTGGACAGGGGACAACTATGGCTACACCTTC.

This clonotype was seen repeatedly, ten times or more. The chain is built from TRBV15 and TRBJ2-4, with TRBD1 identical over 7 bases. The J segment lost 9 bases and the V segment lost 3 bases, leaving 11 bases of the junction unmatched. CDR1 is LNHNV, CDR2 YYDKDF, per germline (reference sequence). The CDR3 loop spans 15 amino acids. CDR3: CATSSPGTVAGIQYF. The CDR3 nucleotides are TGTGCCACCAGCAGTCCCGGGACAGTGGCGGGCATTCAGTACTTC.

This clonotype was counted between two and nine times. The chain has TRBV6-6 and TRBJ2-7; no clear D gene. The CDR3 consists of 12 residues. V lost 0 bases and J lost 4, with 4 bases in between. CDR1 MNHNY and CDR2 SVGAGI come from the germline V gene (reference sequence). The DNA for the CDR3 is TGTGCCAGCAGTTACTCGAGATACGAGCAGTACTTC. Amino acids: CASSYSRYEQYF.

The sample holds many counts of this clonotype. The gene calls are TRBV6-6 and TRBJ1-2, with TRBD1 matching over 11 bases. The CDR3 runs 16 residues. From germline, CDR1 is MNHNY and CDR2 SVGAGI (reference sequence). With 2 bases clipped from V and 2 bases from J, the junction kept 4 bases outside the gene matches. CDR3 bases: TGTGCCAGCAGTTACGGGACAGGGGGTCGGAACTATGGCTACACCTTC. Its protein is CASSYGTGGRNYGYTF.

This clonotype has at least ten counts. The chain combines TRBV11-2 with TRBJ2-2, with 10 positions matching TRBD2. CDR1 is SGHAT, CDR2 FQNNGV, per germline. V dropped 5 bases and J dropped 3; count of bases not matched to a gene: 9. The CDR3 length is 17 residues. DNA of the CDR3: TGTGCCAGCAGCCCGGAGAGCGGGAGGGCGGACACCGGGGAGCTGTTTTTT. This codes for CASSPESGRADTGELFF.

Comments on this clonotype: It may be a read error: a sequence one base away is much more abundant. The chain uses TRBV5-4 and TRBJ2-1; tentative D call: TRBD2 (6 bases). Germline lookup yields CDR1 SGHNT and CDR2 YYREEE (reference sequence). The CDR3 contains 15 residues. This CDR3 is CARSLARVSGDEQFF. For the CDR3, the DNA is TGTGCCAGAAGCTTGGCCAGGGTCTCGGGGGATGAGCAGTTCTTC.

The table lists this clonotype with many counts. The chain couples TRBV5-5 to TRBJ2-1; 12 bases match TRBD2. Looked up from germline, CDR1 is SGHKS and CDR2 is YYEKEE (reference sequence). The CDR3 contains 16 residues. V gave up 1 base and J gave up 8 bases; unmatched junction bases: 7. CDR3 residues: CASSLTGTSGWDEQFF. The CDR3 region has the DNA TGTGCCAGCAGCTTGACCGGGACTAGCGGGTGGGATGAGCAGTTCTTC.

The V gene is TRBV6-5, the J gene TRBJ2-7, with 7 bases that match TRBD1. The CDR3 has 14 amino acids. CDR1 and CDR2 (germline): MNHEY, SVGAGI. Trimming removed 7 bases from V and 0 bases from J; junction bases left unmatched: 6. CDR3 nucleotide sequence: TGTGCCAGCAACGACAGGGCAAGCTCCTACGAGCAGTACTTC. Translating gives CASNDRASSYEQYF.

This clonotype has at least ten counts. The CDR3 sequence is CASSQDIKQPLRGYTF. Written as DNA, the CDR3 is TGTGCCAGCAGCCAAGATATCAAACAACCCTTGCGGGGCTACACCTTC. J is TRBJ1-2 and V is TRBV3-1; D not resolved. Per germline, CDR1 LGHDT and CDR2 YNNKEL (reference sequence). CDR3 length equals 16 residues. Trimming shortened V by 0 bases and J by 8 bases, and 19 bases separated the two germline ends.

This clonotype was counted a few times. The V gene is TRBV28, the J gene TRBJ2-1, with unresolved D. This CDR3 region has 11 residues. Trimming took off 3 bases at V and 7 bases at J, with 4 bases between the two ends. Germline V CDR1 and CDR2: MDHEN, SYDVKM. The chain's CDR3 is CASSFWNEQFF. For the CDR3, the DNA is TGTGCCAGCAGTTTTTGGAATGAGCAGTTCTTC.

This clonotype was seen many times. As DNA, the CDR3 is TGTGCCAGCAGTCACATCCGCGGGACAGGGGGCTCTGGGGCCAACGTCCTGACTTTC. Residues: CASSHIRGTGGSGANVLTF. The genes are TRBV7-3 and TRBJ2-6; 11 positions agree with TRBD1. The CDR3 consists of 19 residues. V gave up 6 bases and J gave up 0 bases; unmatched junction bases: 10. The germline gives CDR1 SGHTA, CDR2 FQGTGA.

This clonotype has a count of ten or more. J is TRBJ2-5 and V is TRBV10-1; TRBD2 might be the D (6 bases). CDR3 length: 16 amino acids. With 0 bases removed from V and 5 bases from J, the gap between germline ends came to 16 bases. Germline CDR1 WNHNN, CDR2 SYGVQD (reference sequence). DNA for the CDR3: TGCGCCAGCAGTGAGTCACGGGGATTCGGAGGGGAGACCCAGTACTTC. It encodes CASSESRGFGGETQYF.

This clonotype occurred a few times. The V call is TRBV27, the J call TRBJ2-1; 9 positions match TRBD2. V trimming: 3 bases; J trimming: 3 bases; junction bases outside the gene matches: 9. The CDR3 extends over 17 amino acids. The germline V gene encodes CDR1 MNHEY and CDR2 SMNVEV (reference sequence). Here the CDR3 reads CASSFLAASGNYNEQFF. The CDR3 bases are TGTGCCAGCAGTTTTCTCGCCGCTAGCGGGAACTACAATGAGCAGTTCTTC.

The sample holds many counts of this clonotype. CDR3 coding DNA: TGTGCCTGGAGTAAGGACGCCTCGGTTCGTGGCTACACCTTC. The encoded protein is CAWSKDASVRGYTF. This chain joins TRBV30 and TRBJ1-2; D ambiguous. The ends were cut back, 2 bases at V and 7 bases at J, with 17 bases in the middle. The CDR3 is 14 residues long. Germline loops: CDR1 GTSNPN, CDR2 SVGIG (reference sequence).

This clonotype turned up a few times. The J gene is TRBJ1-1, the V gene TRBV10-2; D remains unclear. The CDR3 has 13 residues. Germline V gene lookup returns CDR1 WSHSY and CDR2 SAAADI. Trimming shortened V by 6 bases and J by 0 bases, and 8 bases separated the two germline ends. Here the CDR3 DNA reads TGCGCCAGCAGGTCCTGGATGAACACTGAAGCTTTCTTT. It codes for CASRSWMNTEAFF.

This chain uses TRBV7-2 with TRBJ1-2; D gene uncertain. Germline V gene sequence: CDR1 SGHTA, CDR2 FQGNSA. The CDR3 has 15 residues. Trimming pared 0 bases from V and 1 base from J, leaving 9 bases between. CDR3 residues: CASSLAKGSNYGYTF. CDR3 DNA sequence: TGTGCCAGCAGCTTAGCGAAGGGCAGTAACTATGGCTACACCTTC.

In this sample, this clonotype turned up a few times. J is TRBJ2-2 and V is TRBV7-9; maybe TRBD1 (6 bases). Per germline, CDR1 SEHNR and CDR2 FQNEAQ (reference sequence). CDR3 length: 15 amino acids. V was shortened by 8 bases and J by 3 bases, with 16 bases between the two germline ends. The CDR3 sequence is CASYRTERYTGELFF. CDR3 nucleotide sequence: TGTGCCAGCTACAGGACAGAACGATACACCGGGGAGCTGTTTTTT.

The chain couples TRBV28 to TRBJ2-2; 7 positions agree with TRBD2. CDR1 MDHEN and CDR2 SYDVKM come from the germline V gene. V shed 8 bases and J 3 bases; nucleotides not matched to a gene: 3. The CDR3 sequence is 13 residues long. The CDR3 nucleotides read TGTGCCAGCGCGCTAGCGGACACCGGGGAGCTGTTTTTT. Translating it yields CASALADTGELFF. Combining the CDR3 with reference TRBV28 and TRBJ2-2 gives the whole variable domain DVKVTQSSRYLVKRTGEKVFLECVQDMDHENMFWYRQDPGLGLRLIYFSYDVKMKEKGDIPEGYSVSREKKERFSLILESASTNQTSMYLCASALADTGELFFGEGSRLTVL.